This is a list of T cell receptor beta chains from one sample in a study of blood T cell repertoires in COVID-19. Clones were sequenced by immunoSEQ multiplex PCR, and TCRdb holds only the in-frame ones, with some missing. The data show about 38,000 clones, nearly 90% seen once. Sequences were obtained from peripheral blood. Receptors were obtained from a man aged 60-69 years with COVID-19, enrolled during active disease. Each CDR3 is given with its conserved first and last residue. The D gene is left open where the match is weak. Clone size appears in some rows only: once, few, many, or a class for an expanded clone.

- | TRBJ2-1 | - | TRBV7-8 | TGTGCCAGCAGCAAAAGACCCGACAACATTTACAATGAGCAGTTCTTC | CASSKRPDNIYNEQFF
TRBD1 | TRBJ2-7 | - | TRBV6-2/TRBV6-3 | TGTGCCAGCAGTTACACGACAGGGGACGAGCAGTACTTC | CASSYTTGDEQYF
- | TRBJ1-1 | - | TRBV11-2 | TGTGCCAGCAGCCCAACACAGAACACTGAAGCTTTCTTT | CASSPTQNTEAFF
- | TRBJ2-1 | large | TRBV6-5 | TGTGCCAGCAGCTCACACGGGGGCTACAATGAGCAGTTCTTC | CASSSHGGYNEQFF
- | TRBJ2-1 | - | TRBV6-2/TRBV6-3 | TGTGCCAGCAGTTACCGACTAGACATTGAGCAGTTCTTC | CASSYRLDIEQFF
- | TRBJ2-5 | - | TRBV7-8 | TGTGCCAGCAGCCCGATACAGGGAAAAGAGACCCAGTACTTC | CASSPIQGKETQYF
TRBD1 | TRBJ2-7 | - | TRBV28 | TGTGCCAGCAGTTTAAAACCCGGACAGGGGTACGAGCAGTACTTC | CASSLKPGQGYEQYF
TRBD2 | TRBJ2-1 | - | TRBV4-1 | TGCGCCAGCAGCCAGGGGGGACTAGCGGGAGGGCCTCTGGATGAGCAGTTCTTC | CASSQGGLAGGPLDEQFF
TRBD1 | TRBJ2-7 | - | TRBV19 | TGTGCCAGTAGTAGGGGGACAGAAGCATCCTACGAGCAGTACTTC | CASSRGTEASYEQYF
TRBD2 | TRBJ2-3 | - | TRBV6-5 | TGTGCCAGCGGAGCGACTAGCGGGAGTTCGCAGTATTTT | CASGATSGSSQYF
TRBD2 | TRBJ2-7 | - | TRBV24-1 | TGTGCCACCAGTGATGCCTCCGCAGCGGGAGACGAGCAGTACTTC | CATSDASAAGDEQYF
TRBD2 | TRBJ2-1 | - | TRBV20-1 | TGCAGTGCTAGTCTCCGACTAGCGGGAGGGCATCGAAGGGATGAGCAGTTCTTC | CSASLRLAGGHRRDEQFF
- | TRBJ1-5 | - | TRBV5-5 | TGTGCCAGCAGCCCGTCGGACACGCCGGGCAATCAGCCCCAGCATTTT | CASSPSDTPGNQPQHF
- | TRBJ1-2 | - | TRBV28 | TGTGCCAGCAGCCCGGGTTTCCTTCGACACTATGGCTACACCTTC | CASSPGFLRHYGYTF
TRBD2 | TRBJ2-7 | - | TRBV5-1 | TGCGCCAGCAGCGCTACTTCCGGACTAGCGCCGTACGAGCAGTACTTC | CASSATSGLAPYEQYF
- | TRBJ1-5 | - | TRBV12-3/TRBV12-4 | TGTGCCAGCAGTTTATCCCCGGGGAGGCCCCAGCATTTT | CASSLSPGRPQHF
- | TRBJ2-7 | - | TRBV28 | TGTGCCAGCAGCTTAGGGAGAGGGCGGTACGAGCAGTACTTC | CASSLGRGRYEQYF
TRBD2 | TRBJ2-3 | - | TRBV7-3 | TGTGCCAGCAGCTTAATGGCGGGAGTGGCAGATACGCAGTATTTT | CASSLMAGVADTQYF
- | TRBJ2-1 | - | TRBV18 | TGTGCCAGCTCGACCAGAGTGGGGGAGGTGGAAGGTGAGCAGTTCTTC | CASSTRVGEVEGEQFF
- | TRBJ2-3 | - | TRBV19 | TGTGCCACCAAAAGGGGGAGGGCAGATACGCAGTATTTT | CATKRGRADTQYF
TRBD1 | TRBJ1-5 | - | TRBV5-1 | TGCGCCAGCAGCTTAGAGCCGGGACAGGGGAATCAGCCCCAGCATTTT | CASSLEPGQGNQPQHF
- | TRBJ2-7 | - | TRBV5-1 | TGCGCCAGCAGCTTGGACGGGACTTCAAGCTACGAGCAGTACTTC | CASSLDGTSSYEQYF
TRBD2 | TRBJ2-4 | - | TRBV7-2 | TGTGCCAGCAGCCAGCACGGGGGGTTGGGGAAAAACATTCAGTACTTC | CASSQHGGLGKNIQYF
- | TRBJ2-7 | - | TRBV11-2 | TGTGCCAGCAGCTTAGCTAGCAAGGACTTCTACGAGCAGTACTTC | CASSLASKDFYEQYF
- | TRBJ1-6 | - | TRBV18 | TGTGCCAGCTCACCGGATATAGGGGCGTCTGATTCACCCCTCCACTTT | CASSPDIGASDSPLHF
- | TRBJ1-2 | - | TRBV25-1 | TGTGCCAGCAGCGGTATAATATTTAACTATGGCTACACCTTC | CASSGIIFNYGYTF
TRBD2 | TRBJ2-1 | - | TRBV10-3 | TGTGCCATCACCTCAGACCCCGCGGGGGCGGGAGGCAATGAGCAGTTCTTC | CAITSDPAGAGGNEQFF
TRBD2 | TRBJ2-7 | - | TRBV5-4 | TGTGCCAGCAGCTCCGGGACTAGCGGAGCCTACGAGCAGTACTTC | CASSSGTSGAYEQYF
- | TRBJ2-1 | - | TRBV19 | TGTGCCAGTAGCGATCCAACGTTCAGGCTAGGGGTAATCTCCTACAATGAGCAGTTCTTC | CASSDPTFRLGVISYNEQFF
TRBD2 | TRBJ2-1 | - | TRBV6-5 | TGTGCCAGCAAAGGGACTACACACAATGAGCAGTTCTTC | CASKGTTHNEQFF
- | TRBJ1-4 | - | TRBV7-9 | TGTGCCAGCGAAGCTGAAACTAATGAAAAACTGTTTTTT | CASEAETNEKLFF
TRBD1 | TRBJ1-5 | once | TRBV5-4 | TGTGCCAGCAGCTCCGGGACAGGGTCCCATCAGCCCCAGCATTTT | CASSSGTGSHQPQHF
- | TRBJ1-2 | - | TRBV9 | TGTGCCAGCAGCGACCTCCATTCCGGACAACCGTCCTATGGCTACACCTTC | CASSDLHSGQPSYGYTF
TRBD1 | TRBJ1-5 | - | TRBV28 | TGTGCCAGCAGTCCCGCCAACACAGGGGTCGTGCGGCCCCAGCATTTT | CASSPANTGVVRPQHF
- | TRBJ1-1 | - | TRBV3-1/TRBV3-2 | TGTGCCAGCAGCCAGCAACGAACTATTATGAACACTGAAGCTTTCTTT | CASSQQRTIMNTEAFF
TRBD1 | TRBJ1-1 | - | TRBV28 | TGTGCCAGCAGTCCCGGGACAGGACGGAACACTGAAGCTTTCTTT | CASSPGTGRNTEAFF
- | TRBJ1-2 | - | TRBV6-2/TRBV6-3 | TGTGCCAGCAGTTTCAGTTCTCTCTATGGCTACACCTTC | CASSFSSLYGYTF
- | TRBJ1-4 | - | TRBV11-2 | TGTGCCAGCAGCTTGGGTCGCGGGGGCGAAAAACTGTTTTTT | CASSLGRGGEKLFF
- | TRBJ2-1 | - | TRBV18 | TGTGCCAGCTCACCACTAAGGGGCAGTTCCAACAATGAGCAGTTCTTC | CASSPLRGSSNNEQFF
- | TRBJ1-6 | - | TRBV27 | TGTGCCAGCAGTTTAGGTCCAGGGTGGGTGGATTCACCCCTCCACTTT | CASSLGPGWVDSPLHF
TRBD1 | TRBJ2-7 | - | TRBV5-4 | TGTGCCAGCAGCTCGGGACAGGGGATAGGTATGAACGAGCAGTACTTC | CASSSGQGIGMNEQYF
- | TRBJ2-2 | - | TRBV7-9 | TGTGCCAGCAGCCCGGCGAACACCGGGGAGCTGTTTTTT | CASSPANTGELFF
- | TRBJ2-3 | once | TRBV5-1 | TGCGCCAGCAGTTTGGGGTTTCGGGGGACTAGCACAGATACGCAGTATTTT | CASSLGFRGTSTDTQYF